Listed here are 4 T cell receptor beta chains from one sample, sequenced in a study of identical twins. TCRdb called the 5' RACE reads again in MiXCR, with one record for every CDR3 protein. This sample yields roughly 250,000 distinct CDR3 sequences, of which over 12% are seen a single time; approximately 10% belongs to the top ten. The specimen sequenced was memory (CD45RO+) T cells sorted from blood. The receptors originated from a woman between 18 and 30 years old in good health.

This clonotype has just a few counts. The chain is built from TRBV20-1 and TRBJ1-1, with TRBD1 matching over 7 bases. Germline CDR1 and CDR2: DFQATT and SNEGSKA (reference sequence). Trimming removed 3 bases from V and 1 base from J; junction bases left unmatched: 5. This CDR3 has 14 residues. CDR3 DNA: TGCAGTGCTAGTCCACAGGGGAGGAACACTGAAGCTTTCTTT. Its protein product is CSASPQGRNTEAFF.

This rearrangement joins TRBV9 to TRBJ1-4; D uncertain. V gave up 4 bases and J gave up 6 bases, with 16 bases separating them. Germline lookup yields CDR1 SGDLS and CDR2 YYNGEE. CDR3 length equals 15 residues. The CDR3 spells CASSLSGLPHEKLFF. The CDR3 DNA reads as TGTGCCAGCAGCCTTAGTGGACTACCTCATGAAAAACTGTTTTTT.

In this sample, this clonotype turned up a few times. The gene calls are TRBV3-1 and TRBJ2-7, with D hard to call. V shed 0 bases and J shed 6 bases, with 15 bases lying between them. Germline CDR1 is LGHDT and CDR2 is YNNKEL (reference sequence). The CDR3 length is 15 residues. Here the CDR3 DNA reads TGTGCCAGCAGCCAAGATACGGCTGTAGTCGGCGAGCAGTACTTC. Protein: CASSQDTAVVGEQYF.

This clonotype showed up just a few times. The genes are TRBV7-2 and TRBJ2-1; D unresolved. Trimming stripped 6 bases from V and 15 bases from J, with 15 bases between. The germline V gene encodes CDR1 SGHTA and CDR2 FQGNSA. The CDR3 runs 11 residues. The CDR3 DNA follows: TGTGCCAGCAGGGCTGGCATGGGCTCGTTCTTC. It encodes CASRAGMGSFF.